A selection of T cell receptor beta chains follows, all from one sample in a study of blood T cell repertoires in COVID-19. Generated by immunoSEQ multiplex PCR, the TCRdb table keeps only in-frame clones and is missing some. Among about 300,000 clones listed, about nine tenths were seen once. The source material was peripheral blood. The receptors were sampled from a man younger than 35 with active or convalescent COVID-19. Both conserved end residues are part of each CDR3. The order of the fields is D gene, clone size, J gene, V gene, CDR3 protein, CDR3 DNA. D genes are given only for firm matches. Only some rows state a clone size, as once, few, many or a class for expanded clones.

D gene: TRBD2; clone size: -; J gene: TRBJ2-7; V gene: TRBV28; CDR3 protein: CASRAAGPSYEQYF; CDR3 DNA: TGTGCCAGCAGAGCAGCGGGGCCCTCCTACGAGCAGTACTTC
D gene: TRBD1; clone size: -; J gene: TRBJ1-3; V gene: TRBV20-1; CDR3 protein: CSASWDRVPGNTIYF; CDR3 DNA: TGCAGTGCTAGTTGGGACAGGGTACCTGGAAACACCATATATTTT
D gene: TRBD1; clone size: -; J gene: TRBJ1-1; V gene: TRBV28; CDR3 protein: CASTTGGWSTEAFF; CDR3 DNA: TGTGCCAGTACGACAGGGGGCTGGAGCACTGAAGCTTTCTTT
D gene: -; clone size: once; J gene: TRBJ2-2; V gene: TRBV7-2; CDR3 protein: CASSYQPGGELFF; CDR3 DNA: TGTGCCAGCAGCTACCAGCCGGGCGGGGAGCTGTTTTTT
D gene: TRBD1; clone size: -; J gene: TRBJ2-7; V gene: TRBV5-6; CDR3 protein: CASSLSRRDRFGEQYF; CDR3 DNA: TGTGCCAGCAGCTTGTCTCGACGGGACAGGTTTGGCGAGCAGTACTTC
D gene: -; clone size: few; J gene: TRBJ2-1; V gene: TRBV3-1/TRBV3-2; CDR3 protein: CASSQVATSYNEQFF; CDR3 DNA: TGTGCCAGCAGCCAAGTGGCGACTAGCTACAATGAGCAGTTCTTC
D gene: TRBD1; clone size: -; J gene: TRBJ2-2; V gene: TRBV27; CDR3 protein: CASSLIGGSAGELFF; CDR3 DNA: TGTGCCAGCAGTTTAATAGGGGGCAGCGCCGGGGAGCTGTTTTTT
D gene: TRBD1; clone size: -; J gene: TRBJ2-5; V gene: TRBV4-1; CDR3 protein: CASSQKQGGQETQYF; CDR3 DNA: TGCGCCAGCAGCCAAAAACAGGGGGGACAAGAGACCCAGTACTTC
D gene: TRBD1; clone size: -; J gene: TRBJ2-3; V gene: TRBV7-3; CDR3 protein: CASSWTGGSDTQYF; CDR3 DNA: TGTGCCAGCAGCTGGACAGGGGGTTCAGATACGCAGTATTTT
D gene: TRBD1; clone size: -; J gene: TRBJ1-1; V gene: TRBV5-5; CDR3 protein: CASSLGPGTGDEAFF; CDR3 DNA: TGTGCCAGCAGCTTGGGCCCCGGGACAGGGGATGAAGCTTTCTTT
D gene: -; clone size: few; J gene: TRBJ1-1; V gene: TRBV5-6; CDR3 protein: CASSLTETSNTEAFF; CDR3 DNA: TGTGCCAGCAGCTTGACCGAGACATCGAACACTGAAGCTTTCTTT
D gene: TRBD1; clone size: -; J gene: TRBJ2-2; V gene: TRBV15; CDR3 protein: CATSRLQTGAGELFF; CDR3 DNA: TGTGCCACCAGCAGACTTCAGACAGGGGCCGGGGAGCTGTTTTTT
D gene: -; clone size: -; J gene: TRBJ1-5; V gene: TRBV11-2; CDR3 protein: CASSLGGTNQPQHF; CDR3 DNA: TGTGCCAGCAGCTTGGGGGGAACAAATCAGCCCCAGCATTTT
D gene: -; clone size: once; J gene: TRBJ1-1; V gene: TRBV9; CDR3 protein: CASSVVPVPNTEAFF; CDR3 DNA: TGTGCCAGCAGCGTAGTACCAGTACCAAACACTGAAGCTTTCTTT
D gene: -; clone size: -; J gene: TRBJ2-1; V gene: TRBV21-1; CDR3 protein: CASSPRLAGPPYNEQFF; CDR3 DNA: TGTGCCAGCAGCCCCCGGCTAGCGGGACCCCCCTACAATGAGCAGTTCTTC
D gene: -; clone size: few; J gene: TRBJ2-1; V gene: TRBV4-1; CDR3 protein: CASSQEVASSYNEQFF; CDR3 DNA: TGCGCCAGCAGCCAAGAGGTGGCTAGCTCCTACAATGAGCAGTTCTTC
D gene: -; clone size: -; J gene: TRBJ2-3; V gene: TRBV4-2; CDR3 protein: CASSQDEQNTDTQYF; CDR3 DNA: TGTGCCAGCAGCCAAGATGAACAGAACACAGATACGCAGTATTTT
D gene: TRBD2; clone size: -; J gene: TRBJ2-3; V gene: TRBV6-5; CDR3 protein: CASSWGLADDTQYF; CDR3 DNA: TGTGCCAGCAGTTGGGGACTAGCGGATGATACGCAGTATTTT
D gene: TRBD2; clone size: -; J gene: TRBJ2-3; V gene: TRBV5-1; CDR3 protein: CASSLGLAGAGDTQYF; CDR3 DNA: TGCGCCAGCAGCTTGGGACTAGCGGGAGCGGGAGATACGCAGTATTTT
D gene: TRBD1; clone size: -; J gene: TRBJ1-6; V gene: TRBV7-9; CDR3 protein: CASSSRGTRGRNSPLHF; CDR3 DNA: TGTGCCAGCAGCTCCAGGGGGACCCGAGGGCGTAATTCACCCCTCCACTTT
D gene: TRBD1; clone size: few; J gene: TRBJ1-2; V gene: TRBV29-1; CDR3 protein: CSAPDRVGYTF; CDR3 DNA: TGCAGCGCCCCTGACAGGGTTGGCTACACCTTC
D gene: -; clone size: -; J gene: TRBJ2-7; V gene: TRBV2; CDR3 protein: CASSGQGSSYEQYF; CDR3 DNA: TGTGCCAGCAGTGGGCAGGGGAGCTCCTACGAGCAGTACTTC
D gene: -; clone size: -; J gene: TRBJ1-2; V gene: TRBV19; CDR3 protein: CASSIGRGRGEGYTF; CDR3 DNA: TGTGCCAGTAGTATCGGAAGGGGCCGCGGAGAGGGCTACACCTTC
D gene: TRBD2; clone size: once; J gene: TRBJ2-1; V gene: TRBV29-1; CDR3 protein: CSVEGLAGGSYNEQFF; CDR3 DNA: TGCAGCGTTGAAGGGCTAGCGGGAGGATCCTACAATGAGCAGTTCTTC
D gene: -; clone size: few; J gene: TRBJ2-7; V gene: TRBV20-1; CDR3 protein: CSASVLRTGSYEQYF; CDR3 DNA: TGCAGTGCTAGTGTTCTCCGAACTGGCTCCTACGAGCAGTACTTC
D gene: TRBD2; clone size: -; J gene: TRBJ2-3; V gene: TRBV3-1/TRBV3-2; CDR3 protein: CASSNGLAGDTQYF; CDR3 DNA: TGTGCCAGCAGCAACGGACTAGCGGGGGATACGCAGTATTTT
D gene: -; clone size: -; J gene: TRBJ1-6; V gene: TRBV28; CDR3 protein: CASIGTPGLLYSPLHF; CDR3 DNA: TGTGCCAGCATAGGGACCCCGGGACTCCTTTATTCACCCCTCCACTTT
D gene: -; clone size: -; J gene: TRBJ2-1; V gene: TRBV7-2; CDR3 protein: CASSPRSGSSYNEQFF; CDR3 DNA: TGTGCCAGCAGCCCCCGGTCGGGGAGCTCCTACAATGAGCAGTTCTTC
D gene: -; clone size: once; J gene: TRBJ1-2; V gene: TRBV14; CDR3 protein: CASSQSELYGYTF; CDR3 DNA: TGTGCCAGCAGCCAGTCTGAGTTGTATGGCTACACCTTC
D gene: TRBD1; clone size: -; J gene: TRBJ2-7; V gene: TRBV2; CDR3 protein: CASSEGQAEQYEQYF; CDR3 DNA: TGTGCCAGCAGTGAGGGACAGGCGGAACAATACGAGCAGTACTTC
D gene: -; clone size: once; J gene: TRBJ1-1; V gene: TRBV2; CDR3 protein: CASSEGLQGLGNTEAFF; CDR3 DNA: TGTGCCAGCAGTGAAGGGTTGCAGGGGTTGGGGAACACTGAAGCTTTCTTT
D gene: -; clone size: -; J gene: TRBJ1-2; V gene: TRBV24-1; CDR3 protein: CATSDPGSGYTF; CDR3 DNA: TGTGCCACCAGTGATCCAGGGTCTGGCTACACCTTC
D gene: -; clone size: -; J gene: TRBJ1-5; V gene: TRBV5-4; CDR3 protein: CASRPGLGSNQPQHF; CDR3 DNA: TGTGCCAGCAGACCCGGACTGGGCAGCAATCAGCCCCAGCATTTT
D gene: -; clone size: -; J gene: TRBJ1-5; V gene: TRBV4-1; CDR3 protein: CASSQGQGNQPQHF; CDR3 DNA: TGCGCCAGCAGCCAAGGACAGGGCAATCAGCCCCAGCATTTT
D gene: -; clone size: -; J gene: TRBJ2-1; V gene: TRBV7-2; CDR3 protein: CASSFYAGEQFF; CDR3 DNA: TGTGCCAGCAGCTTTTATGCCGGTGAGCAGTTCTTC
D gene: -; clone size: -; J gene: TRBJ2-3; V gene: TRBV7-6; CDR3 protein: CASSLSSGGTDTQYF; CDR3 DNA: TGTGCCAGCAGCTTATCTTCGGGGGGCACAGATACGCAGTATTTT
D gene: -; clone size: -; J gene: TRBJ2-1; V gene: TRBV6-2/TRBV6-3; CDR3 protein: CASSPGLNEQFF; CDR3 DNA: TGTGCCAGCAGTCCGGGACTCAATGAGCAGTTCTTC
D gene: -; clone size: once; J gene: TRBJ1-2; V gene: TRBV7-6; CDR3 protein: CASTKEWGHGYTF; CDR3 DNA: TGTGCCAGCACTAAAGAATGGGGCCATGGCTACACCTTC
D gene: -; clone size: -; J gene: TRBJ2-5; V gene: TRBV11-2; CDR3 protein: CASSISWRPRETQYF; CDR3 DNA: TGTGCCAGCAGCATATCATGGCGGCCCCGTGAGACCCAGTACTTC
D gene: -; clone size: -; J gene: TRBJ1-2; V gene: TRBV5-1; CDR3 protein: CASSLFGADQINYGYTF; CDR3 DNA: TGCGCCAGCAGCTTGTTCGGTGCGGATCAAATTAACTATGGCTACACCTTC
D gene: -; clone size: -; J gene: TRBJ2-4; V gene: TRBV5-1; CDR3 protein: CASSLRGADSPAKNIQYF; CDR3 DNA: TGCGCCAGCAGCTTGCGGGGGGCGGATTCTCCAGCCAAAAACATTCAGTACTTC
D gene: TRBD2; clone size: -; J gene: TRBJ2-3; V gene: TRBV29-1; CDR3 protein: CSVAERGVRTDTQYF; CDR3 DNA: TGCAGCGTCGCCGAGCGGGGGGTCCGCACAGATACGCAGTATTTT
D gene: TRBD1; clone size: -; J gene: TRBJ2-2; V gene: TRBV5-6; CDR3 protein: CASSWGQGSLANTGELFF; CDR3 DNA: TGTGCCAGCAGCTGGGGACAGGGGAGCCTCGCGAACACCGGGGAGCTGTTTTTT
D gene: -; clone size: many; J gene: TRBJ1-4; V gene: TRBV4-3; CDR3 protein: CASSQEGAGLNEKLFF; CDR3 DNA: TGCGCCAGCAGCCAAGAAGGTGCAGGGCTAAATGAAAAACTGTTTTTT
D gene: TRBD1; clone size: -; J gene: TRBJ2-2; V gene: TRBV6-6; CDR3 protein: CASSPARTGGNTGELFF; CDR3 DNA: TGTGCCAGCAGTCCCGCGCGGACAGGGGGCAACACCGGGGAGCTGTTTTTT
D gene: -; clone size: -; J gene: TRBJ2-3; V gene: TRBV5-5; CDR3 protein: CASSAPLARISTDTQYF; CDR3 DNA: TGTGCCAGCAGCGCCCCTTTAGCGCGGATAAGCACAGATACGCAGTATTTT
D gene: TRBD1; clone size: few; J gene: TRBJ1-5; V gene: TRBV2; CDR3 protein: CASRGDRYSNQPQHF; CDR3 DNA: TGTGCCAGCAGAGGGGACAGATATAGCAATCAGCCCCAGCATTTT
D gene: -; clone size: -; J gene: TRBJ1-5; V gene: TRBV11-2; CDR3 protein: CASSPEPNLGDQPQHF; CDR3 DNA: TGTGCCAGCAGCCCGGAGCCCAATCTAGGGGATCAGCCCCAGCATTTT
D gene: TRBD2; clone size: -; J gene: TRBJ2-1; V gene: TRBV5-1; CDR3 protein: CASSLPGLAGNNEQFF; CDR3 DNA: TGCGCCAGCAGCTTACCGGGACTAGCGGGAAATAATGAGCAGTTCTTC
D gene: TRBD1; clone size: -; J gene: TRBJ1-2; V gene: TRBV4-3; CDR3 protein: CASSASTGAGGYTF; CDR3 DNA: TGCGCCAGCAGCGCCTCGACAGGGGCAGGGGGCTACACCTTC
D gene: -; clone size: -; J gene: TRBJ1-4; V gene: TRBV5-1; CDR3 protein: CASSPSGREGEKLFF; CDR3 DNA: TGCGCCAGCAGTCCGTCCGGCAGGGAGGGTGAAAAACTGTTTTTT
D gene: TRBD1; clone size: -; J gene: TRBJ2-5; V gene: TRBV5-1; CDR3 protein: CASSLRTGPQETQYF; CDR3 DNA: TGCGCCAGCAGCCTACGGACAGGCCCCCAAGAGACCCAGTACTTC
D gene: TRBD2; clone size: -; J gene: TRBJ2-2; V gene: TRBV11-2; CDR3 protein: CASSLDSGLAGLAGELFF; CDR3 DNA: TGTGCCAGCAGCTTAGATTCGGGACTAGCGGGGTTAGCCGGGGAGCTGTTTTTT
D gene: -; clone size: -; J gene: TRBJ1-5; V gene: TRBV7-9; CDR3 protein: CASSLPGSLQPQHF; CDR3 DNA: TGTGCCAGCAGCTTACCAGGGTCTCTCCAGCCCCAGCATTTT
D gene: TRBD2; clone size: once; J gene: TRBJ2-2; V gene: TRBV19; CDR3 protein: CASSIPTAGTGELFF; CDR3 DNA: TGTGCCAGTAGTATACCCACAGCGGGGACCGGGGAGCTGTTTTTT